This T cell receptor (beta chain) was captured by sequencing in a study of OX40 agonist ivuxolimab in advanced cancers. In the study overall: Patients were dosed intravenously with ivuxolimab at 0.01 to 10 mg/kg every 2 weeks. Partial responses were recorded for three patients, including one with hepatocellular carcinoma and two with cutaneous melanoma. Patients were 82.7% male with ages roughly 20 to 85, mean approximately 55.

This CDR3 contains 13 residues. This table comes from immunoSEQ multiplex PCR, and its TCRdb copy is limited to in-frame clones, with some not included. The table shows under 20,000 clones, with around 80% occurring only once. The chain recombines TRBV21-1 with TRBJ1-3; no DNA check was done on the table's D call, TRBD1. TRBV21-1 has pseudogene status. The receptor comes from an adult with an advanced solid tumor such as melanoma, head and neck, liver or kidney cancer. Sequences were derived from CD4+ or CD8+ T cells sorted from blood, sampled in a trial of the OX40 agonist ivuxolimab. The CDR3 DNA follows: TGTGCCAGCAGAGGGGGTAGGGGAAACACCATATATTTT. This encodes CASRGGRGNTIYF.